This entry describes one T cell receptor beta chain. Antigen specificity is unknown. The data were taken from a study of T cell responses to AZD1222 COVID-19 vaccine. General study findings and limits: Most donors were white British, females outnumbered males, and clonal diversity was possibly underestimated.

The CDR3 length is 13 residues. The V end was cut by 4 bases, the J end by 2 bases, with 9 bases between. CDR1 is KGHSH and CDR2 is LQKENI in the germline V gene. The repertoire was sequenced with immunoSEQ multiplex PCR; TCRdb's copy has only in-frame clones and lacks some. Here the sample spans 150,000 to 170,000 clones, roughly 90% being singletons. The TCR originated in an adult in good health. The V call is TRBV18, the J call TRBJ2-7; D is unresolved. Material: peripheral blood, obtained on day 0 of AZD1222 vaccination. CDR3 residues: CASSRSPTYEQYF. CDR3 in DNA: TGTGCCAGCTCACGATCTCCAACCTACGAGCAGTACTTC.